Presented here are 26 T cell receptor beta chains from one specimen sequenced in a study of human T cells and chemical hapten exposure. TCRdb processed the RACE reads anew with MiXCR; each CDR3 protein has one entry. The sample carries about 82,000 distinct CDR3 sequences, 10% to 15% recorded once. Time point meaning: patch test 3, about 24 weeks after DPC sensitization. Documented treatment: therapeutic diphenylcyclopropenone sensitization with weekly scalp DPC. The sequences come from whole blood, collected in connection with sensitization to the hapten diphenylcyclopropenone (DPC). All receptors come from a woman aged 45-65 years with alopecia areata. Some clones in this sample may be carry-over from other donors' samples.

At least ten counts were recorded for this clonotype. The V and J genes are TRBV7-9 and TRBJ1-1; D ambiguous. Germline loops: CDR1 SEHNR, CDR2 FQNEAQ (reference sequence). Trimming shortened V by 1 base and J by 0 bases, and 6 bases separated the two germline ends. This CDR3 is 14 amino acids long. The CDR3 region is CASSLGGMNTEAFF. In nucleotides, the CDR3 is TGTGCCAGCAGCTTAGGAGGTATGAACACTGAAGCTTTCTTT.

This clonotype was seen more than once but under ten times. The chain carries TRBV20-1 and TRBJ1-6; no firm D call. Germline CDR1 is DFQATT and CDR2 is SNEGSKA (reference sequence). V lost 2 bases and J lost 7, with 15 bases in between. CDR3 size: 15 residues. The CDR3 region has the DNA TGCAGTGCTAGAACAGATAACCGTGGGAATTCACCCCTCCACTTT. Translated: CSARTDNRGNSPLHF.

The V gene is TRBV29-1, the J gene TRBJ2-3; D unclear. Per the germline V gene, CDR1 is SQVTM and CDR2 is ANQGSEA. V dropped 7 bases and J dropped 4 bases, with 15 bases sitting between them. The CDR3 sequence is 13 residues long. CDR3 DNA sequence: TGCAGCGCAGTGAAGGGTGCGGCAGATACGCAGTATTTT. Its protein is CSAVKGAADTQYF.

The table lists this clonotype with many counts. CDR3 bases: TGTGCCAGCAGCTCCCTCCGGGACAGGGGGCTCGCTAATGAAAAACTGTTTTTT. The encoded protein is CASSSLRDRGLANEKLFF. The genes are TRBV7-9 and TRBJ1-4; TRBD1 aligns across 12 bases. The CDR3 runs 18 residues. Germline CDR1 is SEHNR and CDR2 is FQNEAQ (reference sequence). V shed 4 bases, J shed 3 bases, and the junction held 9 bases outside the gene matches. Supplemented by reference TRBV7-9 and TRBJ1-4, the full variable domain reads DTGVSQNPRHKITKRGQNVTFRCDPISEHNRLYWYRQTLGQGPEFLTYFQNEAQLEKSRLLSDRFSAERPKGSFSTLEIQRTEQGDSAMYLCASSSLRDRGLANEKLFFGSGTQLSVL.

For this clonotype: This sequence may be a read error, since a much larger clone differs from it by one base. V and J are TRBV4-2 and TRBJ2-1; TRBD2 agrees at 10 bases. CDR1 is LGHNA and CDR2 is YNFKEQ in the germline V gene. V was clipped by 1 base and J by 8 bases; unmatched bases: 8. The CDR3 consists of 16 residues. For the CDR3, the DNA is TGTGCCAGCAGCCAAGCGTCTAGCGGGGGAGGACATGAGCAGTTCTTC. This sequence encodes CASSQASSGGGHEQFF.

This clonotype was observed a few times. The J gene is TRBJ1-1, the V gene TRBV29-1; a weak D match, TRBD1 (5 bases). V lost 8 bases and J 6 bases, leaving 16 bases between the germline ends. Germline V lookup: CDR1 SQVTM, CDR2 ANQGSEA. The CDR3 runs 12 residues. CDR3 coding DNA: TGCAGCCTCTGGACAAACGCGGCTGAAGCTTTCTTT. Protein product: CSLWTNAAEAFF.

Concerning this clonotype itself: A clone one base away is much larger, so this may be a read error. The genes are TRBV29-1 and TRBJ2-3, with a possible D match to TRBD2 (5 bases). The V end lost 3 bases, the J end lost 4 bases, and 5 bases lay between the germline ends. The CDR3 has 11 amino acids. From germline, CDR1 is SQVTM and CDR2 ANQGSEA. The CDR3 loop is CSVERADTQYF. The CDR3 bases are TGCAGCGTTGAGAGGGCAGATACGCAGTATTTT.

This clonotype was detected only a few times. This sequence joins TRBV12-3 or TRBV12-4 and TRBJ2-3; D is uncertain. The CDR3 runs to 12 residues. The ends were cut back, 1 base at V and 14 bases at J, with 13 bases in the middle. The CDR3: CASSLGLRRWYF. The CDR3 DNA is TGTGCCAGCAGTTTAGGTCTTAGAAGATGGTATTTT.

The V and J genes are TRBV20-1 and TRBJ1-1; possibly TRBD1 for D (6 bases). The germline V gene has CDR1 DFQATT and CDR2 SNEGSKA (reference sequence). The CDR3 is made up of 13 amino acids. The V gene lost 3 bases and the J gene lost 5 bases, with 13 bases spanning the gap. CDR3 coding DNA: TGCAGTGCTAGCCCAGGGGATAGGACTGAAGCTTTCTTT. Translation gives CSASPGDRTEAFF.

V is TRBV29-1 and J is TRBJ2-3; D is possibly TRBD2 (6 bases). V lost 6 bases to trimming and J lost 4 bases, with 14 bases between them. CDR3 size: 13 residues. CDR1 and CDR2 (germline): SQVTM, ANQGSEA. The CDR3: CSVNTGVADTQYF. CDR3 in DNA: TGCAGCGTCAACACGGGAGTGGCAGATACGCAGTATTTT.

The rearrangement links TRBV12-3 or TRBV12-4 to TRBJ2-1; 7 positions agree with TRBD2. Trimming cost V 1 base and J 4 bases; bases outside gene matches: 10. There are 17 residues in the CDR3. CDR3 sequence reads: CASSLGVGGRPYNEQFF. The CDR3 region has the DNA TGTGCCAGCAGTTTAGGTGTTGGCGGGAGACCTTACAATGAGCAGTTCTTC.

The genes are TRBV10-3 and TRBJ2-2; D perhaps matches TRBD1 (6 bases). The V end lost 4 bases, the J end lost 7 bases, and 16 bases lay between the germline ends. This CDR3 has 15 amino acids. Germline CDR1 is ENHRY and CDR2 is SYGVKD. DNA for the CDR3: TGTGCCATCAGTGGGACAGCTTCGGTAGGCGGGGAGCTGTTTTTT. Encoded protein: CAISGTASVGGELFF.

In its sample, this clonotype was seen a few times. The V call is TRBV9, the J call TRBJ1-1; the D is unclear. The CDR3 extends over 13 amino acids. The V end was cut by 2 bases, the J end by 1 base, with 6 bases between. Germline V gives CDR1 SGDLS, CDR2 YYNGEE. The chain's CDR3 is CASSVGSNTEAFF. The CDR3 DNA sequence: TGTGCCAGCAGCGTGGGCTCGAACACTGAAGCTTTCTTT.

At least ten counts were recorded for this clonotype. The chain is built from TRBV5-6 and TRBJ2-1, with 7 bases lining up with TRBD2. Germline values: CDR1 SGHDT, CDR2 YYEEEE. The CDR3 totals 15 residues. Trimming cost V 4 bases and J 7 bases; bases outside gene matches: 11. CDR3 protein: CASSPYGGGWNEQFF. The CDR3 bases are TGTGCCAGCAGCCCATATGGGGGAGGGTGGAATGAGCAGTTCTTC.

The chain recombines TRBV6-5 with TRBJ2-7, with 7 bases identical to TRBD1. Trimming at V came to 5 bases and at J to 2 bases, leaving 6 bases not matched to a gene. Per the germline V gene, CDR1 is MNHEY and CDR2 is SVGAGI. The CDR3 contains 14 residues. The CDR3 DNA sequence: TGTGCCAGCAGTACCTGGACAGGACCCTACGAGCAGTACTTC. Its translation: CASSTWTGPYEQYF.

The CDR3 DNA sequence: TGTGCCAGCAGCGTATCCTTCGCCTACAATGAGCAGTTCTTC. It is translated as CASSVSFAYNEQFF. J is TRBJ2-1 and V is TRBV9; D gene unclear. Looked up from germline, CDR1 is SGDLS and CDR2 is YYNGEE. The CDR3 has 14 residues. V lost 1 base and J lost 2, with 7 bases in between.

This clonotype was recorded a few times. The chain combines TRBV7-8 with TRBJ2-1, with no clear D. This CDR3 comprises 15 residues. Germline V gene data show CDR1 as SGHVS and CDR2 as FQNEAQ. The V and J ends lost 1 base and 4 bases respectively, with 11 bases between them. CDR3 nucleotides: TGTGCCAGCAGCTTAGAACTGGTGCTTTACAATGAGCAGTTCTTC. Residues: CASSLELVLYNEQFF.

The sample holds a few counts of this clonotype. The chain couples TRBV11-1 to TRBJ2-1; D unclear. Germline CDR1 reads SGHAT; CDR2 reads FQDESV (reference sequence). This CDR3 contains 13 residues. The V end was cut by 5 bases, the J end by 10 bases, with 15 bases between. CDR3 DNA sequence: TGTGCCAGCAGCCCCGTTGCAGTCAGAGAGCAGTTCTTC. This translates into CASSPVAVREQFF.

This clonotype was counted ten times or more. This chain joins TRBV6-1 and TRBJ2-7; 7 nucleotides line up with TRBD2. The CDR3 spans 17 residues. Germline CDR1 MNHNS, CDR2 SASEGT. V lost 3 bases and J lost 0; bases outside the gene matches: 11. The DNA of the CDR3 is TGTGCCAGCAGTGATCCGGGACTAACTTCTAACTCCTACGAGCAGTACTTC. It yields the protein CASSDPGLTSNSYEQYF.

This clonotype was counted a few times. This chain uses TRBV20-1 with TRBJ2-5; no clear D gene. The CDR3 consists of 12 residues. CDR1 and CDR2 from the germline V gene are DFQATT and SNEGSKA (reference sequence). The ends were cut back, 6 bases at V and 4 bases at J, with 12 bases in the middle. Here the CDR3 reads CSASTGGETQYF. CDR3 DNA sequence: TGCAGTGCCTCCACGGGTGGAGAGACCCAGTACTTC.

This clonotype was observed a handful of times. This chain connects TRBV6-5 to TRBJ1-5; perhaps TRBD1 as D (5 bases). The CDR3 contains 13 residues. The ends were cut back, 6 bases at V and 4 bases at J, with 10 bases in the middle. Germline lookup yields CDR1 MNHEY and CDR2 SVGAGI. The DNA for the CDR3 is TGTGCCAGCAGATACAGGACTAATCAGCCCCAGCATTTT. This sequence encodes CASRYRTNQPQHF.

This clonotype was counted ten times or more. The chain carries TRBV18 and TRBJ1-2, with 8 bases fitting TRBD1. V trimming: 8 bases; J trimming: 4 bases; junction bases outside the gene matches: 6. CDR3 length equals 13 residues. Germline loops: CDR1 KGHSH, CDR2 LQKENI. The DNA of the CDR3 is TGTGCCAGCAGTCCGGACAGGGTCTATGGCTACACCTTC. It yields the protein CASSPDRVYGYTF.

V gene TRBV7-9 combines with J gene TRBJ1-6, with TRBD1 identical over 9 bases. The CDR3 length is 17 residues. Looked up from germline, CDR1 is SEHNR and CDR2 is FQNEAQ (reference sequence). With 4 bases clipped from V and 10 bases from J, the junction kept 14 bases outside the gene matches. CDR3 nucleotides: TGTGCCAGCAGCTCTCACGACGAACAGGGGGCAAAATCACCCCTCCACTTT. This encodes CASSSHDEQGAKSPLHF.

This clonotype was found a few times. The chain employs TRBV28 and TRBJ2-2; maybe TRBD2 (5 bases). Trimming removed 6 bases at V and 6 bases at J, with 11 bases between. The CDR3 consists of 13 residues. The germline CDR1 and CDR2 sequences are MDHEN and SYDVKM. The DNA for the CDR3 is TGTGCCAGCAGGCGAGGGCGCGCCGGGGAGCTGTTTTTT. Its protein product is CASRRGRAGELFF.

This clonotype was counted a few times. This CDR3 is CATGSGTSYEQYF. CDR3 sequence (DNA): TGTGCCACCGGTAGCGGTACGTCCTACGAGCAGTACTTC. This chain links TRBV7-8 with TRBJ2-7, with TRBD2 as a possible D gene (6 bases). V gave up 10 bases and J gave up 1 base, with 14 bases separating them. CDR1 SGHVS and CDR2 FQNEAQ come from the germline V gene. The CDR3 loop spans 13 amino acids.

Sample share makes this clonotype large. The chain uses TRBV28 and TRBJ1-2; D is uncertain. V dropped 3 bases and J dropped 10 bases, with 9 bases sitting between them. This CDR3 contains 11 residues. Germline V gene lookup returns CDR1 MDHEN and CDR2 SYDVKM. This CDR3 is CASSFAQLYTF. The CDR3 DNA follows: TGTGCCAGCAGTTTCGCACAGCTCTACACCTTC.